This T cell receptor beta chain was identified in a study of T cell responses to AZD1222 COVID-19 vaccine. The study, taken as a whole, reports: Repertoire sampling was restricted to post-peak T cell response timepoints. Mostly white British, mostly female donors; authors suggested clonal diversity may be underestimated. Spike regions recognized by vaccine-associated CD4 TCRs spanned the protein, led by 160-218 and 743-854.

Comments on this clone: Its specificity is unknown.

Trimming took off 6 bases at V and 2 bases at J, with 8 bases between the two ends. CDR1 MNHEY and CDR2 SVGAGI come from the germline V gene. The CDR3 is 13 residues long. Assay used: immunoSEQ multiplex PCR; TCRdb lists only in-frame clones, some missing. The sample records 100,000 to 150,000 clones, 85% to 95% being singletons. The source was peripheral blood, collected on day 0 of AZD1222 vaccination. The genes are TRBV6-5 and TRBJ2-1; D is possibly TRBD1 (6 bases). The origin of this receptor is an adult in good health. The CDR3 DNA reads TGTGCCAGCAGGGACAGTCCCTACAATGAGCAGTTCTTC. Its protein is CASRDSPYNEQFF.